The clone carrying this TCR beta chain has a count of ten or more. The junction differs from germline at one of its ends, possibly a read error. This sample was included in a study of human T cells and chemical hapten exposure. For the study at large: Patch tests applied 0.01% DPC to the upper back, read at 6 days.

Germline V gives CDR1 MGHRA, CDR2 YSYEKL. The CDR3 totals 15 residues. TCRdb redid the calling of the RACE reads with MiXCR, one entry per CDR3 protein. In the table there are around 380,000 distinct CDR3 sequences, 5% to 6.5% of which are singletons. The time point here: pre-sensitization, week 0. The treatment was: therapeutic diphenylcyclopropenone sensitization with weekly scalp DPC. The V and J genes are TRBV4-1 and TRBJ1-4, with D hard to call. The clonotype was recovered from a woman younger than 30 with alopecia areata. Some clones in this sample may be carry-over from other donors' samples. The sample consisted of whole blood, taken in connection with sensitization to the hapten diphenylcyclopropenone (DPC). The CDR3 nucleotides read TGCGCCAGCAGTCAAGGTGGGGAGGCTAATGAAAAACTGTTTTTT. Translating it yields CASSQGGEANEKLFF.